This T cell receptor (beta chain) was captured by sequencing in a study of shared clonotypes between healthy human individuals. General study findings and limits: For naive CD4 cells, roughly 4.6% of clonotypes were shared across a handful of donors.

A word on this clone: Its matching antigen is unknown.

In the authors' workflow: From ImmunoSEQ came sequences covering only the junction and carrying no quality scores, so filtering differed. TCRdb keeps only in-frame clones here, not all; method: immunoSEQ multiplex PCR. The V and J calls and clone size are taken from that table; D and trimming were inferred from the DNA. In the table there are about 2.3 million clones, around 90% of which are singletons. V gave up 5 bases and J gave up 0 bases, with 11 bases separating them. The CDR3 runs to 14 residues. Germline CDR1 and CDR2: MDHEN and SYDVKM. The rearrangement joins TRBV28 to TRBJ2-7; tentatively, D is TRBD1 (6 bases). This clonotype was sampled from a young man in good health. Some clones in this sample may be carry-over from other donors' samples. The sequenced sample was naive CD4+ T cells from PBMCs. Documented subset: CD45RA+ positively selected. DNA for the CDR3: TGTGCCAGCAGTCCGACAGGCCGCTCCTACGAGCAGTACTTC. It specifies CASSPTGRSYEQYF. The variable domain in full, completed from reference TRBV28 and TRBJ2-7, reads DVKVTQSSRYLVKRTGEKVFLECVQDMDHENMFWYRQDPGLGLRLIYFSYDVKMKEKGDIPEGYSVSREKKERFSLILESASTNQTSMYLCASSPTGRSYEQYFGPGTRLTVT.